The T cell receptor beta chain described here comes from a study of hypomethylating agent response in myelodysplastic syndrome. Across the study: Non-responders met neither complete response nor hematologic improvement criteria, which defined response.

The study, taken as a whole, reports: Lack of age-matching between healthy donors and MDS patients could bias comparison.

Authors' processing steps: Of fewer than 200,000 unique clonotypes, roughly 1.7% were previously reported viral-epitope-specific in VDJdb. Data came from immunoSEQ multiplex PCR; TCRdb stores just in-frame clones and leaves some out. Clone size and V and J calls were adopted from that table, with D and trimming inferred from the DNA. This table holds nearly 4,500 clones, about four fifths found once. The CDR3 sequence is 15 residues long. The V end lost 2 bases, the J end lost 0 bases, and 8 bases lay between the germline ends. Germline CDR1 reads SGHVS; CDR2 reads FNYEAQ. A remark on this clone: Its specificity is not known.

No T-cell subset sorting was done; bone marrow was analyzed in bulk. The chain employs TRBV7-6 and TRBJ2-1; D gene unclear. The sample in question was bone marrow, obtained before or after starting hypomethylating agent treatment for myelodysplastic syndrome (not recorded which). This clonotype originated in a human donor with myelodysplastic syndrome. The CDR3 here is CASSLTISSYNEQFF. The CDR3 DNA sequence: TGTGCCAGCAGCTTAACGATCTCCTCCTACAATGAGCAGTTCTTC.